Below are 8 T cell receptor beta chains sequenced from a single sample in a study of blood T cell repertoires in COVID-19. Assay: immunoSEQ multiplex PCR; the TCRdb copy retains only in-frame clones and omits some. The profile covers around 50,000 clones, with around 86% appearing a single time and roughly 2.1% taken by the ten largest. Sample: peripheral blood. The receptors shown here come from a woman aged 55 to 70 with acute or convalescent COVID-19.

This clone was seen only once. The V and J genes are TRBV7-2 and TRBJ2-1; D may be TRBD2 (5 bases). This CDR3 has 12 residues. V lost 4 bases and J lost 13, with 14 bases in between. The germline V gene has CDR1 SGHTA and CDR2 FQGNSA. The CDR3 DNA reads TGTGCCAGCAGCTCCTATACGGGAACCCAGTTCTTC. Encoded protein: CASSSYTGTQFF.

This chain links TRBV5-1 with TRBJ1-2; D possibly corresponds to TRBD1 (5 bases). The CDR3 consists of 13 residues. The V and J ends lost 3 bases and 5 bases respectively, with 11 bases between them. Germline CDR1 is SGHRS and CDR2 is YFSETQ. The CDR3 region is CASSWDGGYGYTF. The CDR3 DNA follows: TGCGCCAGCAGCTGGGACGGGGGGTATGGCTACACCTTC.

The J gene is TRBJ1-2, the V gene TRBV28; D might be TRBD1 (6 bases). Trimming removed 5 bases at V and 0 bases at J, with 13 bases between. This CDR3 is built from 15 residues. The germline CDR1 and CDR2 sequences are MDHEN and SYDVKM. The CDR3 DNA reads as TGTGCCAGCAGTCCCGCGGGGGCAGCTAACTATGGCTACACCTTC. Protein: CASSPAGAANYGYTF.

In its sample, this clone was seen a few times. The genes are TRBV2 and TRBJ2-7, with D maybe TRBD2 (5 bases). This CDR3 comprises 14 residues. Germline-derived CDR1 and CDR2 are SNHLY and FYNNEI. The V gene lost 6 bases and the J gene lost 4 bases, with 16 bases spanning the gap. The CDR3 DNA reads TGTGCCAGCAGCGCCCTACTAGACACTTACGAGCAGTACTTC. Translated, it gives CASSALLDTYEQYF.

This chain joins TRBV11-1 and TRBJ2-3, with a tentative D call TRBD1 (6 bases). V gave up 5 bases and J gave up 4 bases, with 10 bases separating them. Germline-derived CDR1 and CDR2 are SGHAT and FQDESV (reference sequence). The CDR3 loop spans 13 amino acids. In DNA, the CDR3 is TGTGCCAGCAGCCCGGACAGACCAGATACGCAGTATTTT. Protein sequence: CASSPDRPDTQYF.

Details on this clone: Other nucleotide sequences from this sample produce the same CDR3. The gene calls are TRBV7-9 and TRBJ2-5; 10 positions agree with TRBD1. Unmatched junction bases numbered 7, after V lost 1 base and J lost 5 bases. Germline CDR1 is SEHNR and CDR2 is FQNEAQ (reference sequence). The CDR3 is 16 amino acids. In nucleotides, the CDR3 is TGTGCCAGCAGCTTAGGCGACAGGGGGCTTAGGGAGACCCAGTACTTC. Encoded protein: CASSLGDRGLRETQYF.

The chain is built from TRBV6-1 and TRBJ2-5; the D is unclear. V was trimmed by 3 bases and J by 3 bases, leaving 8 bases between them. Per germline, CDR1 MNHNS and CDR2 SASEGT. This CDR3 is built from 13 residues. The CDR3 DNA reads as TGTGCCAGCAGTGATTACAAAGAAGAGACCCAGTACTTC. Residues: CASSDYKEETQYF.

CDR3 sequence reads: CASSQLPRNGYTF. CDR3 DNA: TGTGCCAGCAGCCAATTACCCAGAAATGGCTACACCTTC. The genes are TRBV3-1 (or the pseudogene TRBV3-2) and TRBJ1-2, with D uncertain. Germline loops: CDR1 LGHDT, CDR2 YNNKEL (reference sequence). The CDR3 spans 13 residues. The V end lost 2 bases, the J end lost 6 bases, and 10 bases lay between the germline ends.